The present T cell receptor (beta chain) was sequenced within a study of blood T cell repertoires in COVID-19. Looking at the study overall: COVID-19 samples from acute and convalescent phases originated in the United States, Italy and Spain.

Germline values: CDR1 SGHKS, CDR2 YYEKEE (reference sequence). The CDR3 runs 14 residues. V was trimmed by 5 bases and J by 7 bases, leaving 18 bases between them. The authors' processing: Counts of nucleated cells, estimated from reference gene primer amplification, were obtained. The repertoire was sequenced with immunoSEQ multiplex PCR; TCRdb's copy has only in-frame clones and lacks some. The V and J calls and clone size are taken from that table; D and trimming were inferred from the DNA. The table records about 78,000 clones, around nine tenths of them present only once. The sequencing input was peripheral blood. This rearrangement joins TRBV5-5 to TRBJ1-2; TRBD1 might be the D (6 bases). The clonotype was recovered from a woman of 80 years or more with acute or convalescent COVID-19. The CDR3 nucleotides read TGTGCCAGCAGTTATATACAGGGAACCGGTGGCTACACCTTC. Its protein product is CASSYIQGTGGYTF.